These 24 T cell receptor beta chains came from one sample sequenced in a study of T cell responses to AZD1222 COVID-19 vaccine. Sequencing was performed with immunoSEQ multiplex PCR; in TCRdb, only in-frame clones are kept and a portion is missing. The sample has 180,000 or so clones, 91% seen once. Material: peripheral blood, obtained 28 days after the second AZD1222 dose. The receptor source for this set is an adult who received the AZD1222 COVID-19 vaccine.

The chain uses TRBV19 and TRBJ1-2; D not certain. This CDR3 contains 14 residues. In germline, CDR1 is LNHDA, CDR2 SQIVND (reference sequence). The V gene lost 5 bases and the J gene lost 8 bases, with 18 bases spanning the gap. The CDR3 reads CASSASTLGGGYTF. For the CDR3, the DNA is TGTGCCAGTAGTGCCTCGACTCTCGGCGGGGGCTACACCTTC.

The chain couples TRBV30 to TRBJ2-7, with 8 bases lining up with TRBD1. Germline V gene lookup returns CDR1 GTSNPN and CDR2 SVGIG (reference sequence). V was clipped by 5 bases and J by 0 bases; unmatched bases: 6. This CDR3 comprises 14 residues. The CDR3 is CAWQTGTGSYEQYF. DNA of the CDR3: TGTGCCTGGCAAACCGGGACAGGCTCCTACGAGCAGTACTTC. Full variable domain (missing parts from reference TRBV30 and TRBJ2-7): SQTIHQWPATLVQPVGSPLSLECTVEGTSNPNLYWYRQAAGRGLQLLFYSVGIGQISSEVPQNLSASRPQDRQFILSSKKLLLSDSGFYLCAWQTGTGSYEQYFGPGTRLTVT.

This sequence joins TRBV13 and TRBJ2-2; 13 bases align to TRBD2. This CDR3 region has 18 residues. CDR1 is PRHDT, CDR2 FYEKMQ, per germline (reference sequence). The trim removed 4 bases at V and 3 bases at J, leaving 8 bases unmatched. CDR3 DNA: TGTGCCAGCAGCTGGCCGGGACTAGCGGGAAAGGACACCGGGGAGCTGTTTTTT. This translates into CASSWPGLAGKDTGELFF.

This clone was detected only once. The sample contains more than one DNA sequence encoding this CDR3. The J gene is TRBJ2-1, the V gene TRBV11-3; unclear D gene. Trimming took 0 bases from V and 4 from J, leaving 4 bases between them. Germline V gives CDR1 SGHNT, CDR2 YENEEA. CDR3 length: 13 amino acids. The CDR3 sequence is CASSLEGYNEQFF. The CDR3 DNA reads as TGTGCCAGCAGCTTAGAGGGGTACAATGAGCAGTTCTTC. Based on the CDR3 plus reference TRBV11-3 and TRBJ2-1, the full variable domain is EAGVVQSPRYKIIEKKQPVAFWCNPISGHNTLYWYLQNLGQGPELLIRYENEEAVDDSQLPKDRFSAERLKGVDSTLKIQPAELGDSAVYLCASSLEGYNEQFFGPGTRLTVL.

The chain has TRBV4-1 and TRBJ2-2; D unresolved. The V gene's germline CDR1 is MGHRA and CDR2 YSYEKL. This CDR3 region has 16 residues. The ends were cut back, 4 bases at V and 5 bases at J, with 17 bases in the middle. CDR3 amino acids: CASSRSSLDPTGELFF. The CDR3 bases are TGCGCCAGCAGCCGCTCGAGTCTGGATCCGACCGGGGAGCTGTTTTTT.

The V and J genes are TRBV12-5 and TRBJ1-6, with D unclear. Trimming stripped 8 bases from V and 4 bases from J, with 6 bases between. CDR1 and CDR2 (germline): LGHNT, FRNRAP. This CDR3 region has 12 residues. This CDR3 is CASSSYNSPLHF. The CDR3 DNA reads TGTGCTAGTAGTAGTTATAATTCACCCCTCCACTTT.

The rearrangement joins TRBV11-1 to TRBJ2-3; tentative D call: TRBD1 (6 bases). The CDR3 runs to 15 residues. V lost 5 bases, J lost 6 bases, and 18 bases lay in between. Germline-derived CDR1 and CDR2 are SGHAT and FQDESV (reference sequence). CDR3 coding DNA: TGTGCCAGCAGCCTCGGGACAATAAAGGCGGATACGCAGTATTTT. Its protein is CASSLGTIKADTQYF. The full variable domain, rest sourced from reference TRBV11-1 and TRBJ2-3, is EAEVAQSPRYKITEKSQAVAFWCDPISGHATLYWYRQILGQGPELLVQFQDESVVDDSQLPKDRFSAERLKGVDSTLKIQPAELGDSAMYLCASSLGTIKADTQYFGPGTRLTVL.

The chain uses TRBV19 and TRBJ1-5; D might be TRBD1 (5 bases). This CDR3 is built from 14 residues. The V gene lost 4 bases and the J gene lost 4 bases, with 11 bases spanning the gap. The germline gives CDR1 LNHDA, CDR2 SQIVND (reference sequence). This CDR3 is CASSTRQPNQPQHF. The CDR3 nucleotides are TGTGCCAGTAGTACCAGACAGCCGAATCAGCCCCAGCATTTT.

This chain connects TRBV7-9 to TRBJ1-2; TRBD1 might be the D (5 bases). The CDR3 totals 13 residues. The V end was cut by 2 bases, the J end by 6 bases, with 10 bases between. CDR1 is SEHNR, CDR2 FQNEAQ, per germline (reference sequence). The CDR3 sequence: CASSLRAGHGYTF. The CDR3 DNA is TGTGCCAGCAGCTTAAGGGCAGGGCATGGCTACACCTTC. The variable domain in full, completed from reference TRBV7-9 and TRBJ1-2, reads DTGVSQNPRHKITKRGQNVTFRCDPISEHNRLYWYRQTLGQGPEFLTYFQNEAQLEKSRLLSDRFSAERPKGSFSTLEIQRTEQGDSAMYLCASSLRAGHGYTFGSGTRLTVV.

The chain combines TRBV7-2 with TRBJ2-3; the D gene could be TRBD1 or TRBD2 (5 bases each). Trimming pared 4 bases from V and 4 bases from J, leaving 21 bases between. The CDR3 spans 17 residues. CDR1 SGHTA and CDR2 FQGNSA come from the germline V gene. CDR3 residues: CASSSRGRGQRPDTQYF. The CDR3 DNA reads TGTGCCAGCAGCTCGAGGGGTAGAGGGCAGAGACCAGATACGCAGTATTTT.

This clone has only one observation. The chain carries TRBV14 and TRBJ1-1; D possibly corresponds to TRBD1 (5 bases). The CDR3 spans 15 residues. V shed 3 bases and J shed 4 bases, with 15 bases lying between them. CDR1 is SGHDN, CDR2 FVKESK, per germline. Here the CDR3 DNA reads TGTGCCAGCAGCCAGTATGGGGCGAGGGGCACTGAAGCTTTCTTT. Protein sequence: CASSQYGARGTEAFF. Together with reference TRBV14 and TRBJ1-1, the CDR3 gives the full variable domain: EAGVTQFPSHSVIEKGQTVTLRCDPISGHDNLYWYRRVMGKEIKFLLHFVKESKQDESGMPNNRFLAERTGGTYSTLKVQPAELEDSGVYFCASSQYGARGTEAFFGQGTRLTVV.

The CDR3 DNA is TGTGCCAGCTCCCAAGGATGGACTGAAGCTTTCTTT. Its translation is CASSQGWTEAFF. The chain couples TRBV18 to TRBJ1-1; D ambiguous. The CDR3 covers 12 residues. Looked up from germline, CDR1 is KGHSH and CDR2 is LQKENI. Trimming took 6 bases from V and 5 from J, leaving 10 bases between them.

The rearrangement joins TRBV18 to TRBJ2-3; no clear D gene. The CDR3 runs 14 residues. CDR1 and CDR2 (germline): KGHSH, LQKENI. The V end was cut by 5 bases, the J end by 0 bases, with 9 bases between. The CDR3 DNA is TGTGCCAGCTCAGAATCGGCTAGCACAGATACGCAGTATTTT. It translates to CASSESASTDTQYF.

V and J are TRBV5-8 and TRBJ2-5, with 14 nucleotides matching TRBD2. Germline CDR1 SGHTS, CDR2 YDEGEE. The V and J ends lost 4 bases and 7 bases, in that order; junction bases with no gene match: 6. This CDR3 comprises 15 residues. Here the CDR3 reads CASSAGLAGVATQYF. For the CDR3, the DNA is TGTGCCAGCAGCGCGGGACTAGCGGGAGTTGCGACCCAGTACTTC.

The chain couples TRBV23-1 to TRBJ2-2, with D perhaps matching TRBD1 (6 bases). TRBV23-1 carries the ORF label, with uncertain function. This CDR3 is built from 15 residues. Trimming cost V 2 bases and J 4 bases, with 11 bases left between them. The CDR3 region is CASSQKQGCTGELFF. The DNA for the CDR3 is TGCGCCAGCAGTCAAAAACAGGGTTGCACCGGGGAGCTGTTTTTT.

The chain combines TRBV5-1 with TRBJ2-5; D not resolved. The CDR3 length is 13 residues. Trimming took 6 bases from V and 1 from J, leaving 10 bases between them. Germline CDR1 reads SGHRS; CDR2 reads YFSETQ. DNA for the CDR3: TGCGCCAGCATGAGGCGTCCCCAAGAGACCCAGTACTTC. It is translated as CASMRRPQETQYF.

The rearrangement joins TRBV6-5 to TRBJ1-1; a possible D gene is TRBD1 (5 bases). The ends were cut back, 10 bases at V and 2 bases at J, with 14 bases in the middle. The CDR3 has 13 residues. Looked up from germline, CDR1 is MNHEY and CDR2 is SVGAGI. The CDR3 nucleotides are TGTGCCACCAAGAGACAGAGAAACACTGAAGCTTTCTTT. Translating gives CATKRQRNTEAFF.

The rearrangement uses TRBV18 and TRBJ1-4; D is uncertain. CDR3 length: 13 residues. The V end was cut by 7 bases, the J end by 8 bases, with 14 bases between. The germline CDR1 and CDR2 sequences are KGHSH and LQKENI. The CDR3 reads CASLRSLGEKLFF. CDR3 DNA sequence: TGTGCCAGCTTACGGTCCCTGGGCGAAAAACTGTTTTTT.

The genes are TRBV27 and TRBJ1-6; weak D call: TRBD1 (5 bases). The CDR3 is 15 amino acids. V gave up 7 bases and J gave up 0 bases, with 10 bases separating them. Germline CDR1 is MNHEY and CDR2 is SMNVEV (reference sequence). The CDR3 loop is CASKGWSSYNSPLHF. The DNA for the CDR3 is TGTGCCAGCAAGGGGTGGAGCTCCTATAATTCACCCCTCCACTTT.

The chain uses TRBV7-2 and TRBJ2-3; unclear D gene. The CDR3 has 15 amino acids. Trimming took 3 bases from V and 6 from J, leaving 16 bases between them. Germline assignment: CDR1 SGHTA and CDR2 FQGNSA. This CDR3 reads CASSFLRAPRDTQYF. As DNA, the CDR3 is TGTGCCAGCAGCTTCCTCCGGGCCCCGAGGGATACGCAGTATTTT.

The chain carries TRBV6-2 or TRBV6-3 and TRBJ1-2, with 10 bases lining up with TRBD1. The V gene's germline CDR1 is MNHEY and CDR2 SVGEGT. V dropped 2 bases and J dropped 3; count of bases not matched to a gene: 3. This CDR3 has 15 residues. In nucleotides, the CDR3 is TGTGCCAGCAGTTACGGACAGGGGGTACACTATGGCTACACCTTC. It is translated as CASSYGQGVHYGYTF.

The rearrangement links TRBV27 to TRBJ2-2; 7 bases line up with TRBD2. This CDR3 region has 15 residues. Per the germline V gene, CDR1 is MNHEY and CDR2 is SMNVEV (reference sequence). The ends lost 5 bases at V and 4 bases at J; junction bases unmatched: 7. The CDR3 here is CASSPLGEGTGELFF. The CDR3 bases are TGTGCCAGCAGTCCCCTAGGGGAGGGCACCGGGGAGCTGTTTTTT.

The rearrangement joins TRBV7-8 to TRBJ2-1, with D maybe TRBD2 (5 bases). Trimming took off 3 bases at V and 3 bases at J, with 9 bases between the two ends. From germline, CDR1 is SGHVS and CDR2 FQNEAQ. The CDR3 loop spans 14 amino acids. The DNA for the CDR3 is TGTGCCAGCAGCTTCGGCGGGCGCTACAATGAGCAGTTCTTC. This encodes CASSFGGRYNEQFF. The full variable domain, its missing parts supplied by reference TRBV7-8 and TRBJ2-1, is GAGVSQSPRYKVAKRGQDVALRCDPISGHVSLFWYQQALGQGPEFLTYFQNEAQLDKSGLPSDRFFAERPEGSVSTLKIQRTQQEDSAVYLCASSFGGRYNEQFFGPGTRLTVL.

The chain uses TRBV12-5 and TRBJ1-2; D not certain. This CDR3 spans 15 amino acids. Germline values: CDR1 LGHNT, CDR2 FRNRAP. Trimming took off 1 base at V and 0 bases at J, with 9 bases between the two ends. DNA of the CDR3: TGTGCTAGTGGTTTGGATGTGGAAGCTAACTATGGCTACACCTTC. As protein: CASGLDVEANYGYTF.